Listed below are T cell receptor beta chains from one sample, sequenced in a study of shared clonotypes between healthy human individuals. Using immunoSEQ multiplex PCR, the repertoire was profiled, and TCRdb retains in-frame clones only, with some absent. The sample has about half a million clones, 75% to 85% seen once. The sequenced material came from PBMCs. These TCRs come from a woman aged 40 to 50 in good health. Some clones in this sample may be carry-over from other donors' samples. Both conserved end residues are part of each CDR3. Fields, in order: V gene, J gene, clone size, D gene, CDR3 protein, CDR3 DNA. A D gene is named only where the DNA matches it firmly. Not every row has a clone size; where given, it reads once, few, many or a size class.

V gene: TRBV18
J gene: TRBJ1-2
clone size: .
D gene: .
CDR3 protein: CASSPLDINYGYTF
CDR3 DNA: TGTGCCAGCTCACCCCTGGACATCAACTATGGCTACACCTTC

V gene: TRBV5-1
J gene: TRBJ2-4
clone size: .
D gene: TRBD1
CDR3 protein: CASRTGGENIQYF
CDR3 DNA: TGCGCCAGCCGGACAGGGGGCGAAAACATTCAGTACTTC

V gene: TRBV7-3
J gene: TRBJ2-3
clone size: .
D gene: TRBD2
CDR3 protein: CASSLFSGARGTQYF
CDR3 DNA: TGTGCCAGCAGCTTATTTAGCGGGGCCCGGGGTACGCAGTATTTT

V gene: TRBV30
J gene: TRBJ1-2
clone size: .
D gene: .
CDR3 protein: CAWSKVRGSHYGYTF
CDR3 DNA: TGTGCCTGGAGTAAGGTGAGGGGATCCCACTATGGCTACACCTTC

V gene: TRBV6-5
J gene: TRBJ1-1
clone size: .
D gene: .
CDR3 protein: CASSWTRTRTEAFF
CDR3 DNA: TGTGCCAGCAGCTGGACCAGGACCAGGACTGAAGCTTTCTTT

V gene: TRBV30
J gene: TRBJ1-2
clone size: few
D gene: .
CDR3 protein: CAWSVLKGTGYTF
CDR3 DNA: TGTGCCTGGAGTGTACTTAAGGGTACGGGCTACACCTTC

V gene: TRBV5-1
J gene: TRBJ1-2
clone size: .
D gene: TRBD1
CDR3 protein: CASSLVGGQDYGYTF
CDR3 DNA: TGCGCCAGCAGCTTGGTGGGGGGACAGGACTATGGCTACACCTTC

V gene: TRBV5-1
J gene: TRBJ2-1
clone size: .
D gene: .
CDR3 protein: CASSVGYNEQFF
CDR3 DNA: TGCGCCAGCAGCGTGGGCTACAATGAGCAGTTCTTC

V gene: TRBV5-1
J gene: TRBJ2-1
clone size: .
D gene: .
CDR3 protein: CASSLVGSPNEQFF
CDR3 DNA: TGCGCCAGCAGCTTGGTCGGTAGTCCCAATGAGCAGTTCTTC

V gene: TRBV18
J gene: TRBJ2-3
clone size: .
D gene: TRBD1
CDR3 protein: CASSPTGADTQYF
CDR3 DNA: TGTGCCAGCTCACCTACAGGGGCAGATACGCAGTATTTT

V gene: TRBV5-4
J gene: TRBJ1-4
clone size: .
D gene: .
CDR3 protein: CASSLGSPGEGEKLFF
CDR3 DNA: TGTGCCAGCAGCTTGGGGTCGCCAGGGGAGGGTGAAAAACTGTTTTTT

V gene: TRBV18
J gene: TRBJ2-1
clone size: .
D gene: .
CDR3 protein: CASSPRQASYNEQFF
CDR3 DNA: TGTGCCAGCTCACCTCGGCAGGCCTCCTACAATGAGCAGTTCTTC

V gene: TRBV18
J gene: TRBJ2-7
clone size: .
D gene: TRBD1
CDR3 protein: CASSPVGTDPYEQYF
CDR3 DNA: TGTGCCAGCTCACCGGTTGGGACAGACCCCTACGAGCAGTACTTC

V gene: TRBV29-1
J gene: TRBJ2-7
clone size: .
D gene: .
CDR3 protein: CSVWTDSYEQYF
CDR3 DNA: TGCAGCGTTTGGACGGACTCCTACGAGCAGTACTTC

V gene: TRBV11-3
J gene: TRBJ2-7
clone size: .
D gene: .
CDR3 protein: CASTRDGYYEQYF
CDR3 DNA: TGTGCCAGCACCCGGGACGGATACTACGAGCAGTACTTC

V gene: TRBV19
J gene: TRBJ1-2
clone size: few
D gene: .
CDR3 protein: CASNDRYNYGYTF
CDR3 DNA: TGTGCCAGTAACGACAGATACAACTATGGCTACACCTTC

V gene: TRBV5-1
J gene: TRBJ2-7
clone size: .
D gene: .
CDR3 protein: CASSLVSFTYEQYF
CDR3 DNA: TGCGCCAGCAGCTTGGTGTCATTCACCTACGAGCAGTACTTC

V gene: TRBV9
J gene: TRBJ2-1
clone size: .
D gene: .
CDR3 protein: CASSARNQENEQFF
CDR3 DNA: TGTGCCAGCAGCGCCCGAAACCAAGAGAATGAGCAGTTCTTC

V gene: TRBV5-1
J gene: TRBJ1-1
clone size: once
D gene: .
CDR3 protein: CASSLSGGNTEAFF
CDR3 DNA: TGCGCCAGCAGCCTCAGTGGGGGGAACACTGAAGCTTTCTTT

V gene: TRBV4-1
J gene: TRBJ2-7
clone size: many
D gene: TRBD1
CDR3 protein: CASGGDRGYEQYF
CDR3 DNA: TGCGCCAGCGGAGGGGACAGGGGTTACGAGCAGTACTTC

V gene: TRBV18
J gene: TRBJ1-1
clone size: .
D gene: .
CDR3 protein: CASSPALGAAGTEAFF
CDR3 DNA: TGTGCCAGCTCACCTGCCCTCGGGGCAGCAGGCACTGAAGCTTTCTTT

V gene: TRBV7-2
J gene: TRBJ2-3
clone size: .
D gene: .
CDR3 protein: CASSLGGRGFTDTQYF
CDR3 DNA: TGTGCCAGCAGCTTAGGGGGGCGGGGATTCACAGATACGCAGTATTTT

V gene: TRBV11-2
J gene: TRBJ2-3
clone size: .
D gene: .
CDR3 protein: CASSKGLGTDTQYF
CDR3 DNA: TGTGCCAGCAGCAAGGGACTGGGGACAGATACGCAGTATTTT

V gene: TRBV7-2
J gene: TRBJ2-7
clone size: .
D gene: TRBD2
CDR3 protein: CASSLHPGLAGEAYEQYF
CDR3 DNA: TGTGCCAGCAGCTTACACCCGGGACTAGCGGGAGAGGCCTACGAGCAGTACTTC

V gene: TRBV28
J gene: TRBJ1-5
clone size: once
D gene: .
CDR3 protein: CASRSFPGSSNQPQHF
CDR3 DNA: TGTGCCAGCAGGTCTTTCCCGGGATCTAGCAATCAGCCCCAGCATTTT

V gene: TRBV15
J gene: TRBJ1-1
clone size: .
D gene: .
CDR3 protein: CATSPRAANTEAFF
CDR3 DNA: TGTGCCACCAGCCCACGGGCCGCGAACACTGAAGCTTTCTTT

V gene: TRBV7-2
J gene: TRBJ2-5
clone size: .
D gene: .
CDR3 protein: CASSLWASALGETQYF
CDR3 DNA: TGTGCCAGCAGCTTATGGGCTAGCGCCCTGGGGGAGACCCAGTACTTC

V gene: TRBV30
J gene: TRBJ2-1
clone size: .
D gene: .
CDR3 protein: CAWSVPPDSSYNEQFF
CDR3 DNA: TGTGCCTGGAGTGTACCCCCAGATAGCTCCTACAATGAGCAGTTCTTC

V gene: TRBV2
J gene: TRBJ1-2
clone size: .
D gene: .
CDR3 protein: CASSEGGKDYGYTF
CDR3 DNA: TGTGCCAGCAGTGAAGGGGGGAAGGACTATGGCTACACCTTC

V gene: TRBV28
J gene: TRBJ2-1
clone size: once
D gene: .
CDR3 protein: CASSYSYNEQFF
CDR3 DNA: TGTGCCAGCAGTTACTCCTACAATGAGCAGTTCTTC

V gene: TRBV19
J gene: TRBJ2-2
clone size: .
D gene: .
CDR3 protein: CASSIGGATGELFF
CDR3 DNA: TGTGCCAGTAGTATAGGGGGAGCCACCGGGGAGCTGTTTTTT

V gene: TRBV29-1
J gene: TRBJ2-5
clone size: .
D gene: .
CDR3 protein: CSVEDPGINQETQYF
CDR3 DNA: TGCAGCGTTGAAGACCCAGGGATAAACCAAGAGACCCAGTACTTC

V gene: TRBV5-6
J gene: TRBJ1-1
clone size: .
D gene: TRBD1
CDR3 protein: CASRRFEQGYNTEAFF
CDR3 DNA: TGTGCCAGCAGAAGGTTCGAACAGGGGTACAACACTGAAGCTTTCTTT

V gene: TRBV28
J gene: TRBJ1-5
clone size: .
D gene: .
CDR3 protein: CASSFSGSNQPQHF
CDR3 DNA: TGTGCCAGCAGTTTCTCGGGGAGTAATCAGCCCCAGCATTTT

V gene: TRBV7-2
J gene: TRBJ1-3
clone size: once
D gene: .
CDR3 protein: CASSLDSGSGNTIYF
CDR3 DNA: TGTGCCAGCAGCTTAGACAGTGGCTCTGGAAACACCATATATTTT

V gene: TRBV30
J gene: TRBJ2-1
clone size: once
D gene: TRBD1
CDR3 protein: CAWNQGTGPYNEQFF
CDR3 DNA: TGTGCCTGGAACCAAGGGACAGGGCCCTACAATGAGCAGTTCTTC

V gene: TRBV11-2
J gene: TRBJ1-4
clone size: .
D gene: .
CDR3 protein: CASSSGPAGEKLFF
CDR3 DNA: TGTGCCAGCAGCTCTGGCCCGGCGGGTGAAAAACTGTTTTTT

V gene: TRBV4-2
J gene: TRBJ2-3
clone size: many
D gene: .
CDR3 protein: CASSQGSGGPVGTDTQYF
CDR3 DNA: TGTGCCAGCAGCCAAGGTAGCGGAGGGCCCGTAGGCACAGATACGCAGTATTTT

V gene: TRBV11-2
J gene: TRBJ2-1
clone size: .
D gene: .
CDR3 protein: CASSLVTGPVSYNEQFF
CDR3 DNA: TGTGCCAGCAGCTTAGTAACAGGGCCCGTATCCTACAATGAGCAGTTCTTC

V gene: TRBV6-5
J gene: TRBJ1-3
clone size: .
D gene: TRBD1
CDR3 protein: CASRGQGSGNTIYF
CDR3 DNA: TGTGCCAGCAGGGGACAGGGCTCTGGAAACACCATATATTTT

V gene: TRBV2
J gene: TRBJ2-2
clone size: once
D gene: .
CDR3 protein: CASYRTRPGELFF
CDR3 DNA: TGTGCCAGCTACCGAACAAGACCCGGGGAGCTGTTTTTT

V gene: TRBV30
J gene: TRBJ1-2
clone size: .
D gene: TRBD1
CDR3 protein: CAWSVQKGQGDYGYTF
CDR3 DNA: TGTGCCTGGAGTGTACAGAAAGGGCAGGGGGACTATGGCTACACCTTC

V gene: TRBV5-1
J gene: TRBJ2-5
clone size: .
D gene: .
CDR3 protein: CASSLFGNGETQYF
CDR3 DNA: TGCGCCAGCAGCTTGTTCGGGAACGGGGAGACCCAGTACTTC

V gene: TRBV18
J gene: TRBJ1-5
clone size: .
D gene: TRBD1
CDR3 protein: CASSGGQNNQPQHF
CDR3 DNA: TGTGCCAGCTCCGGGGGACAGAACAATCAGCCCCAGCATTTT

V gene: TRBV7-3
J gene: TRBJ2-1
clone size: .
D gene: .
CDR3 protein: CASSLTPGAGYNEQFF
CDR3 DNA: TGTGCCAGCAGCTTAACGCCAGGGGCTGGATACAATGAGCAGTTCTTC

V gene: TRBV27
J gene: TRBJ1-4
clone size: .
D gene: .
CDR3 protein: CACTEGATNEKLFF
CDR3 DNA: TGTGCCTGTACCGAGGGGGCAACTAATGAAAAACTGTTTTTT

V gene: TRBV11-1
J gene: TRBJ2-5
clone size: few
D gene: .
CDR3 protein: CASSFGRAAPQETQYF
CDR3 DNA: TGTGCCAGCAGCTTCGGCAGGGCCGCGCCACAAGAGACCCAGTACTTC

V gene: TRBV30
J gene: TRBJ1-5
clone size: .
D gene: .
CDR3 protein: CAWSGGGAVGPQHF
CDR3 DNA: TGTGCCTGGAGTGGGGGCGGGGCCGTTGGGCCCCAGCATTTT

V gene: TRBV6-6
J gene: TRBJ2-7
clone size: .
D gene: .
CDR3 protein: CASNKLGTKQYF
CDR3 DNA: TGTGCCAGCAACAAACTCGGGACGAAGCAGTACTTC